This TCR beta chain was recorded in a study of T cells after yellow fever vaccination. The CDR3 extends over 14 amino acids. In germline, CDR1 is SQVTM, CDR2 ANQGSEA. V was clipped by 2 bases and J by 4 bases, with 12 bases between them. TCRdb reprocessed the 5' RACE reads with MiXCR, giving one entry per CDR3 protein. The data contain some 80,000 distinct CDR3 sequences, approximately 12% of them singletons. This specimen consisted of CD8+ T cells not binding an NS4B(214-222) dextramer, sorted from PBMCs, obtained roughly 20 days after the first yellow fever vaccination. The chain is built from TRBV29-1 and TRBJ2-1; a weak D match, TRBD2 (5 bases). This receptor was identified in a man aged 18 to 30 who received the YFV17D yellow fever vaccine. Written as DNA, the CDR3 is TGCAGCGTTGAAACGTCTAGCCCTTACAATGAGCAGTTCTTC. It is translated as CSVETSSPYNEQFF.